Listed here are 22 T cell receptor beta chains from one sample, sequenced in a study of control samples from healthy donors and cancer patients. TCRdb's table, derived via immunoSEQ multiplex PCR, lists solely in-frame clones and lacks some. Found here are approximately 190,000 clones, around 93% of them singletons; the top ten hold 1.5% to 2%. The sample comprised blood. These receptors all come from a young man in good health.

The J gene is TRBJ1-6, the V gene TRBV6-2 or TRBV6-3; the D gene is possibly TRBD1 (6 bases). V was trimmed by 4 bases and J by 11 bases, leaving 9 bases between them. Germline V lookup: CDR1 MNHEY, CDR2 SVGEGT. The length of the CDR3 is 12 residues. The CDR3 protein is CASSWQGTPLHF. The CDR3 DNA follows: TGTGCCAGCAGTTGGCAGGGGACACCCCTCCACTTT.

This chain links TRBV18 with TRBJ2-7; no clear D. In germline, CDR1 is KGHSH, CDR2 LQKENI. V gave up 0 bases and J gave up 9 bases, with 9 bases separating them. This CDR3 has 12 residues. CDR3: CASSPPLDRQYF. The DNA for the CDR3 is TGTGCCAGCTCACCACCTTTAGATCGGCAGTACTTC. Combining the CDR3 with reference TRBV18 and TRBJ2-7 gives the whole variable domain NAGVMQNPRHLVRRRGQEARLRCSPMKGHSHVYWYRQLPEEGLKFMVYLQKENIIDESGMPKERFSAEFPKEGPSILRIQQVVRGDSAAYFCASSPPLDRQYFGPGTRLTVT.

The rearrangement uses TRBV27 and TRBJ2-3; 8 nucleotides line up with TRBD2. The germline gives CDR1 MNHEY, CDR2 SMNVEV (reference sequence). Germline trimming cut 8 bases from V and 3 bases from J; bases unmatched to any gene: 10. The CDR3 consists of 15 residues. CDR3: CASSRGPGGTDTQYF. CDR3 nucleotide sequence: TGTGCCAGCTCCCGAGGACCGGGGGGGACAGATACGCAGTATTTT.

This sequence joins TRBV9 and TRBJ2-3; D uncertain. Germline V gives CDR1 SGDLS, CDR2 YYNGEE. The CDR3 loop spans 15 amino acids. Trimming shortened V by 1 base and J by 4 bases, and 13 bases separated the two germline ends. The CDR3 DNA is TGTGCCAGCAGCGTACTAGTTACCCCCCCAGATACGCAGTATTTT. It codes for CASSVLVTPPDTQYF.

The chain is built from TRBV9 and TRBJ2-6, with D perhaps TRBD1 (6 bases). Per the germline V gene, CDR1 is SGDLS and CDR2 is YYNGEE. The CDR3 is 15 residues long. V was cut by 5 bases and J by 0 bases, with 9 bases left in between. The CDR3 bases are TGTGCCAGCAGTAGGGGGATCTCTGGGGCCAACGTCCTGACTTTC. Protein: CASSRGISGANVLTF.

V gene TRBV7-3 combines with J gene TRBJ1-5; 8 nucleotides line up with TRBD1. The germline V gene encodes CDR1 SGHTA and CDR2 FQGTGA. V lost 5 bases and J lost 5; bases outside the gene matches: 2. CDR3 length equals 13 residues. CDR3 nucleotide sequence: TGTGCCAGCAGCAAACAGGGGGATCAGCCCCAGCATTTT. This sequence encodes CASSKQGDQPQHF.

The V gene is TRBV19, the J gene TRBJ1-5; no clear D gene. CDR1 and CDR2 from the germline V gene are LNHDA and SQIVND (reference sequence). This CDR3 contains 15 residues. Trimming removed 5 bases at V and 0 bases at J, with 11 bases between. The CDR3 loop is CASSDQDYSNQPQHF. CDR3 DNA sequence: TGTGCCAGTAGTGATCAGGATTATAGCAATCAGCCCCAGCATTTT.

The gene calls are TRBV6-5 and TRBJ2-2; 8 bases are a match to TRBD1. V gave up 6 bases and J gave up 6 bases; unmatched junction bases: 9. Germline-derived CDR1 and CDR2 are MNHEY and SVGAGI. The CDR3 has 15 amino acids. The CDR3 nucleotides are TGTGCCAGCAGAGCGACAGGGGTTGGGGCCGGGGAGCTGTTTTTT. It yields the protein CASRATGVGAGELFF.

This clone has just one count. The V and J genes are TRBV7-6 and TRBJ1-5, with D tentatively TRBD1 (6 bases). Germline assignment: CDR1 SGHVS and CDR2 FNYEAQ. Trimming stripped 8 bases from V and 1 base from J, with 18 bases between. CDR3 length: 16 amino acids. Here the CDR3 reads CASSRMGGSSNQPQHF. CDR3 bases: TGTGCCAGCTCCCGGATGGGGGGCAGCAGCAATCAGCCCCAGCATTTT.

This chain connects TRBV18 to TRBJ2-1; D unresolved. Germline CDR1 is KGHSH and CDR2 is LQKENI. Deletions cut 0 bases from V and 5 bases from J, with 14 bases between. This CDR3 region has 16 residues. DNA of the CDR3: TGTGCCAGCTCACCACCAAGAAACCCTGCCCACAATGAGCAGTTCTTC. It is translated as CASSPPRNPAHNEQFF.

The genes are TRBV5-1 and TRBJ2-5; 9 positions match TRBD1. In germline, CDR1 is SGHRS, CDR2 YFSETQ. Trimming at V came to 1 base and at J to 5 bases, leaving 3 bases not matched to a gene. This CDR3 is built from 14 residues. The CDR3 nucleotides read TGCGCCAGCAGCTTGACAGGGGGCGCGGAGACCCAGTACTTC. As protein: CASSLTGGAETQYF.

This chain connects TRBV6-1 to TRBJ1-1, with D hard to call. Germline CDR1 reads MNHNS; CDR2 reads SASEGT. This CDR3 region has 15 residues. V lost 1 base to trimming and J lost 1 base, with 10 bases between them. The DNA for the CDR3 is TGTGCCAGCAGTGAAGTAGGAGGCGGGAACACTGAAGCTTTCTTT. It encodes CASSEVGGGNTEAFF.

The chain carries TRBV19 and TRBJ1-3; 8 nucleotides match TRBD1. Germline trimming cut 4 bases from V and 4 bases from J; bases unmatched to any gene: 9. CDR3 size: 16 residues. CDR1 is LNHDA, CDR2 SQIVND, per germline (reference sequence). The CDR3 coding sequence is TGTGCCAGTAGTACCGGACAGGGCCTTCCCGGAAACACCATATATTTT. It translates to CASSTGQGLPGNTIYF.

A few counts support this clone. The genes are TRBV10-3 and TRBJ1-6; the D gene is possibly TRBD1 (5 bases). CDR3 size: 12 residues. Trimming left V 10 bases short and J 7 bases short, with 11 bases between. CDR1 and CDR2 from the germline V gene are ENHRY and SYGVKD. Written as DNA, the CDR3 is TGTGCCAGCGGGACGGAGAATTCACCCCTCCACTTT. This sequence encodes CASGTENSPLHF.

This clone was picked up a small number of times. This chain links TRBV7-9 with TRBJ2-1; TRBD1 is a possible D gene (6 bases). Germline V gives CDR1 SEHNR, CDR2 FQNEAQ (reference sequence). Trimming cost V 5 bases and J 6 bases, with 14 bases left between them. CDR3 length: 14 amino acids. CDR3 protein: CASSAFQGPNEQFF. The DNA for the CDR3 is TGTGCCAGCAGCGCGTTCCAGGGGCCCAATGAGCAGTTCTTC.

The genes are TRBV5-1 and TRBJ1-1, with D possibly TRBD1 on 5 matching bases. The CDR3 is 17 amino acids. Germline V gives CDR1 SGHRS, CDR2 YFSETQ. V shed 1 base and J shed 0 bases, with 16 bases lying between them. The CDR3 coding sequence is TGCGCCAGCAGCTTGCCCGAAGATAGGGGCTTGAACACTGAAGCTTTCTTT. As protein: CASSLPEDRGLNTEAFF. Variable domain in full (rest from reference TRBV5-1 and TRBJ1-1): KAGVTQTPRYLIKTRGQQVTLSCSPISGHRSVSWYQQTPGQGLQFLFEYFSETQRNKGNFPGRFSGRQFSNSRSEMNVSTLELGDSALYLCASSLPEDRGLNTEAFFGQGTRLTVV.

This chain links TRBV11-2 with TRBJ1-1; D is perhaps TRBD1 (5 bases). Per the germline V gene, CDR1 is SGHAT and CDR2 is FQNNGV. The CDR3 has 15 residues. Between the trimmed V and J ends, which lost 1 base and 1 base, there was a span of 10 bases. CDR3 DNA: TGTGCCAGCAGCTTAGCTGCAGGGACGAACACTGAAGCTTTCTTT. Translation gives CASSLAAGTNTEAFF.

The CDR3 here is CASSLEDIYGYTF. CDR3 bases: TGTGCCAGCAGCCTCGAAGATATCTATGGCTACACCTTC. The chain links TRBV7-9 to TRBJ1-2; D unclear. Germline V gene data show CDR1 as SEHNR and CDR2 as FQNEAQ (reference sequence). The CDR3 totals 13 residues. The V end was cut by 5 bases, the J end by 4 bases, with 11 bases between.

This chain links TRBV12-3 or TRBV12-4 with TRBJ1-1, with D perhaps matching TRBD1 (6 bases). The CDR3 extends over 13 amino acids. The V end was cut by 9 bases, the J end by 6 bases, with 17 bases between. In DNA form, the CDR3 reads TGTGCCAGGACCCTCGGGGGGGCATCTGAAGCTTTCTTT. This encodes CARTLGGASEAFF.

The chain recombines TRBV15 with TRBJ1-4; D might be TRBD1 (6 bases). Per germline, CDR1 LNHNV and CDR2 YYDKDF (reference sequence). The V end was cut by 4 bases, the J end by 4 bases, with 10 bases between. The CDR3 loop spans 14 amino acids. The CDR3 DNA reads as TGTGCCACCAGCAAGACAGGTGGTAATGAAAAACTGTTTTTT. Protein sequence: CATSKTGGNEKLFF.

This chain connects TRBV3-1 (or the pseudogene TRBV3-2) to TRBJ2-3; D is uncertain. Germline CDR1 is LGHDT and CDR2 is YNNKEL (reference sequence). Between the trimmed V and J ends, which lost 0 bases and 5 bases, there was a span of 12 bases. This CDR3 region has 15 residues. The CDR3 reads CASSQDGRMGDTQYF. The CDR3, as DNA: TGTGCCAGCAGCCAAGATGGCAGAATGGGAGATACGCAGTATTTT.

This chain uses TRBV21-1 with TRBJ1-1. TRBV21-1 is classified as a pseudogene. The length of the CDR3 is 18 residues. The CDR3 is CASSKAGSGTPMNTEAFF. The CDR3 region has the DNA TGTGCCAGCAGCAAAGCTGGATCTGGAACTCCCATGAACACTGAAGCTTTCTTT.